This T cell receptor (beta chain) was sequenced in a study of shared clonotypes between healthy human individuals. This CDR3 is 15 amino acids long. Germline trimming cut 3 bases from V and 6 bases from J; bases unmatched to any gene: 9. CDR1 is SGDLS, CDR2 YYNGEE, per germline. Sorted-subset replicate PCRs used 200 ng DNA, tens of thousands of T cell genomes. Sequencing used immunoSEQ multiplex PCR; TCRdb keeps in-frame clones, though not all of them. The table lists about 1.5 million clones, around 97% of them singletons. The genes are TRBV9 and TRBJ2-7, with 10 nucleotides matching TRBD2. The sequence came from a young man in good health. Sequencing used naive CD4+ T cells sorted from blood. The subset is: CD45RA+ positively selected. This chain's CDR3 is CASSGSGASGSEQYF. The CDR3 DNA sequence: TGTGCCAGCAGCGGTTCCGGGGCTAGCGGGAGCGAGCAGTACTTC.